The entry below describes one TCR beta chain. Its matching antigen is unknown. The junction and the germline gene differ at one end; a read error may be behind it. This sample's RNA came from whole unsorted tissue. Three rounds of nested PCR, following a modified ARM-PCR protocol, produced the TCRbeta library. From the multiplex PCR reads, TCRdb called clonotypes with MiXCR, one entry per CDR3 protein. The sample lists approximately 120,000 distinct CDR3 sequences, 60% to 80% occurring once. The data were taken from a study of tumor and adjacent non-tumor tissue in lung cancer. Study-wide background: Patients were aged about 31 to 76, roughly nine men and roughly 5 women, stage I to III. Each sample yielded 4 million to 4.5 million productive TCRbeta reads on average. Findings and caveats of the study: In normal lung, the top 100 clones were significantly more dominant than in tumor.

The length of the CDR3 is 16 residues. Germline CDR1 reads LGHNA; CDR2 reads YNFKEQ. Sample: lung tumor tissue. The origin of this receptor is a woman aged 55-69 years with non-small cell lung cancer. The chain is built from TRBV4-2 and TRBJ2-2; perhaps D is TRBD1 or TRBD2 (5 bases each). This CDR3 is CASSQVQGVGTGELVF. CDR3 sequence (DNA): TGTGCCAGCAGCCAAGTTCAGGGAGTTGGCACCGGGGAGCTGGTTTTT.